The clone carrying this T cell receptor (beta chain) appeared a single time. Its target is unknown. TCR alpha and beta CDR3 regions were amplified from RNA using iRepertoire nested multiplex PCR. Input was roughly 100-450 ng of tissue mRNA or PBMC total RNA. TCRdb reanalysed the multiplex PCR reads using MiXCR and keeps one entry per CDR3 protein. Of around 100,000 distinct CDR3 sequences listed, around 29% are singletons. These data belong to a study of glioma-infiltrating T cells. General study points: Very few CDR3 sequences were shared between tissue and blood. Above-expected tissue-blood divergence occurred in all gliomas, most in low-grade ones.

The sample comprised glioma tissue, nonneoplastic brain tissue, or PBMCs (not recorded which). This TCR derives from a human donor with low-grade glioma or glioblastoma, undergoing nonglioma brain surgery, or in good health (not recorded which).

The CDR3 nucleotides read TGCAGTGCTCCCGGGACGGTCTCCTACGAGCAGTACTTC. This codes for CSAPGTVSYEQYF. The chain links TRBV20-1 to TRBJ2-7; D tentatively reads TRBD1 or TRBD2 (5 bases each). Per the germline V gene, CDR1 is DFQATT and CDR2 is SNEGSKA (reference sequence). The V end was cut by 5 bases, the J end by 0 bases, with 11 bases between. The CDR3 runs 13 residues.